This TCR beta chain was captured in a study of memory CD4+ T cells and cytomegalovirus serostatus (dated by TCRdb to about 2019). Background on the whole study: The 35 or so healthy Belgian adults in the cohort included 9 who were CMV seropositive and 24 who were CMV seronegative. CD4+ memory TCRbeta repertoires of a Belgian cohort with known cytomegalovirus serostatus were sequenced in order to replicate a published TCR-based CMV serostatus classifier.

Study-level results and caveats: CMV serostatus prediction reached a median bootstrapped AUC of 0.95 with the original framework and 0.9 to 0.93 with a US-trained random forest. On the Belgian cohort, the classifier based on the original framework reached a median bootstrapped AUC of approximately 0.94, with a 95% CI of 0.76-1.00. The results were interpreted as suggesting that the CMV-associated TCR signature is largely present in the CD4+ memory repertoire. Only CD4+CD45RO+ memory cells were sequenced, in contrast to the original study, in which naive and memory CD4+ and CD8+ populations were covered. Among the 150 to 200 previously reported CMV-associated TCRbeta sequences, roughly 68 showed up in the CD4+ memory repertoires, with each one found in between one and five individuals.

The sample holds one count of this clone. Its antigen target is currently unknown. Base qualities are missing; no much larger clone stands one base away. Genomic DNA was extracted from sorted cells with the Quick-DNA Microprep Kit. Amplification of TCRbeta DNA was done with the immunoSEQ hsTCRbeta kit, following the protocol from the manufacturer. An Illumina MiSeq instrument was used to sequence the TCRbeta libraries. Under the source paper's analysis protocol: Removing out-of-frame sequences left 2,204,828 distinct TCRbeta sequences, an average of approximately 61,000 per individual. Each individual was scored using the number of approximately 160 previously reported CMV-associated TCRbeta sequences that the individual carried and the total number of productive distinct TCRbeta sequences. A beta-binomial model was reimplemented in Python, and scikit-learn random forests with default parameters were trained on US cohort data. Classifier performance on the Belgian cohort was summarized as median AUC with percentile confidence intervals calculated over 10,000 bootstrap iterations. As stored in TCRdb, this immuneACCESS dataset retains in-frame rearrangements with V and J assigned. A fraction of the clones does not appear; measured against another copy, unresolved V genes explain less than half of the discrepancy, and the remainder lacks a known reason. D and trimming come from the DNA, and the V and J calls and clone size come from that table. The sample yields some 52,000 clones; about four fifths were counted once. The ten biggest clones cover roughly 2% of the sample.

The germline V gene yields SGHDN for CDR1 and FVKESK for CDR2. Reading from cysteine to phenylalanine, the CDR3 counts 16 amino acids. Only CDR3 DNA remains: 48 bases, in frame from the first base. After removal of 0 bases from V and 5 bases from J, the junction retains 7 bases not matched to a gene. A FACSAria II was used to sort memory CD4+ T cells, defined as single viable CD3+CD4+CD8-CD45RO+ cells. To determine CMV serostatus, a Roche Elecsys assay was used that detects serum IgG against CMV pp150, pp28, p38 and p52. Following thawing, total CD4+ T cells were enriched through positive selection using CD4 magnetic microbeads. Samples originated from another study that specifically interrogated the CD4+ T cell memory repertoire. Peripheral blood mononuclear cells were isolated and cryopreserved following standard operating procedures; serum was stored at -80 °C. Staining used CD3-PerCP (BW264/56), CD4-APC (RPA-T4), CD45RO-PE (UCHT1) and CD8-Pacific Orange (3B5) antibodies, with Sytox blue excluding non-viable cells.

Sequenced sample: memory CD4+ T cells from blood. This clonotype originated in an adult in good health and CMV-seropositive. The chain links TRBV14 with TRBJ2-7; 10 of the junction bases match TRBD1. The bases read TGTGCCAGCAGCCAAGAAATTGGACAGGGGGGCCACGAGCAGTACTTC. Translation gives CASSQEIGQGGHEQYF.